The 27 T cell receptor beta chains given below trace back to one sample, sequenced in a study of T cell changes during pregnancy in multiple sclerosis. Profiled with immunoSEQ multiplex PCR; TCRdb holds only in-frame clones, not every one. Among about 57,000 clones listed, around 90% were seen once. This sample comprised peripheral blood, obtained after pregnancy. All receptors derive from a female donor in good health, enrolled as a control in a pregnancy study.

J is TRBJ2-3 and V is TRBV9, with 7 nucleotides matching TRBD1. Germline CDR1 and CDR2: SGDLS and YYNGEE. The junction had 13 bases not matched to a gene; V was cut back by 4 bases and J by 2 bases. The CDR3 totals 17 residues. CDR3 nucleotide sequence: TGTGCCAGCAGCCGATTTCCCATACAGGGGACCACAGATACGCAGTATTTT. As protein: CASSRFPIQGTTDTQYF. Full variable domain (remainder filled in from reference TRBV9 and TRBJ2-3): DSGVTQTPKHLITATGQRVTLRCSPRSGDLSVYWYQQSLDQGLQFLIQYYNGEERAKGNILERFSAQQFPDLHSELNLSSLELGDSALYFCASSRFPIQGTTDTQYFGPGTRLTVL.

This rearrangement joins TRBV5-1 to TRBJ1-1; TRBD1 aligns across 8 bases. The CDR3 has 16 amino acids. In germline, CDR1 is SGHRS, CDR2 YFSETQ. V dropped 4 bases and J dropped 4; count of bases not matched to a gene: 12. The CDR3 loop is CASSQGQAGLGTEAFF. CDR3 bases: TGCGCCAGCAGCCAGGGACAGGCGGGACTGGGCACTGAAGCTTTCTTT.

This clone has just one count. The V gene is TRBV11-3, the J gene TRBJ2-5, with 7 nucleotides matching TRBD2. From germline, CDR1 is SGHNT and CDR2 YENEEA. This CDR3 is 13 amino acids long. Trimming cost V 1 base and J 7 bases; bases outside gene matches: 3. CDR3: CASSLVGGGTQYF. Here the CDR3 DNA reads TGTGCCAGCAGCTTAGTTGGGGGGGGGACCCAGTACTTC.

The chain employs TRBV23-1 and TRBJ2-3; 9 positions agree with TRBD2. TRBV23-1 counts as an open reading frame of uncertain function. This CDR3 region has 18 residues. Trimming took 0 bases from V and 4 from J; bases not matched to a gene: 11. CDR3 amino acids: CASSQSLRGGGMSDTQYF. For the CDR3, the DNA is TGCGCCAGCAGTCAATCATTGCGGGGGGGCGGCATGTCAGATACGCAGTATTTT.

This clone was recorded only once. V and J are TRBV7-3 and TRBJ2-1; possible D gene TRBD1, 6 bases. Germline V gene sequence: CDR1 SGHTA, CDR2 FQGTGA. CDR3 length: 15 residues. The germline V and J ends were trimmed by 2 bases and 9 bases, with 17 bases remaining between them. CDR3 residues: CASSLWSGVEGEQFF. CDR3 DNA sequence: TGTGCCAGCAGCTTATGGTCAGGGGTCGAAGGTGAGCAGTTCTTC.

V usage is TRBV15 and J usage is TRBJ1-5, with 8 bases identical to TRBD1. Germline V lookup: CDR1 LNHNV, CDR2 YYDKDF (reference sequence). This CDR3 is built from 15 residues. V was pared by 6 bases and J by 0 bases, with 4 bases of the junction left unmatched. CDR3 residues: CATSVTGDSNQPQHF. In DNA, the CDR3 is TGTGCCACCAGTGTGACAGGGGATAGCAATCAGCCCCAGCATTTT.

This chain joins TRBV5-1 and TRBJ2-1; a possible D gene is TRBD1 (8 bases). This CDR3 comprises 15 residues. Germline loops: CDR1 SGHRS, CDR2 YFSETQ. Trimming took off 0 bases at V and 9 bases at J, with 16 bases between the two ends. This chain's CDR3 is CASSLAPTGEGEQFF. CDR3 nucleotide sequence: TGCGCCAGCAGCTTGGCCCCGACAGGGGAGGGTGAGCAGTTCTTC.

This rearrangement joins TRBV6-5 to TRBJ1-3; D is uncertain. Germline assignment: CDR1 MNHEY and CDR2 SVGAGI. V lost 9 bases and J 0 bases, leaving 12 bases between the germline ends. CDR3 size: 14 residues. The CDR3 nucleotides are TGTGCCAGTAAGCGGTCCCTCTCTGGAAACACCATATATTTT. Translating gives CASKRSLSGNTIYF.

The J gene is TRBJ1-2, the V gene TRBV28; TRBD1 matches at 9 bases. The V and J ends lost 4 bases and 8 bases, in that order; junction bases with no gene match: 5. CDR1 is MDHEN and CDR2 is SYDVKM in the germline V gene. The CDR3 spans 13 residues. The CDR3 coding sequence is TGTGCCAGCAGTTGGGGACAGGGAAACGGCTACACCTTC. It encodes CASSWGQGNGYTF.

The chain combines TRBV6-5 with TRBJ1-1; 9 bases agree with TRBD1. J was trimmed by 11 bases and V by 6 bases; bases with no gene match: 7. The germline gives CDR1 MNHEY, CDR2 SVGAGI. CDR3 size: 12 residues. The CDR3 DNA is TGTGCCAGCAGCCCCCGGGACAGGGTTGCTTTCTTT. Its translation: CASSPRDRVAFF.

J is TRBJ1-1 and V is TRBV5-5; 8 bases fit TRBD1. The V gene end was trimmed by 3 bases and the J gene end by 4 bases; junction bases not matched to a gene: 5. Germline V gene lookup returns CDR1 SGHKS and CDR2 YYEKEE (reference sequence). This CDR3 spans 14 amino acids. The CDR3 reads CASSWQDRATEAFF. In DNA form, the CDR3 reads TGTGCCAGCAGCTGGCAGGACAGGGCCACTGAAGCTTTCTTT.

The chain has TRBV7-9 and TRBJ2-2, with 11 bases aligning to TRBD1. Trimming cost V 5 bases and J 0 bases; bases outside gene matches: 8. Germline V CDR1 and CDR2: SEHNR, FQNEAQ (reference sequence). There are 18 residues in the CDR3. For the CDR3, the DNA is TGTGCCAGCAGCCCGTGGACAGGGGGCTTCGCGAACACCGGGGAGCTGTTTTTT. Encoded protein: CASSPWTGGFANTGELFF.

This rearrangement joins TRBV28 to TRBJ1-2, with D unclear. The CDR3 runs 12 residues. Germline lookup yields CDR1 MDHEN and CDR2 SYDVKM. With 6 bases removed from V and 8 bases from J, the gap between germline ends came to 13 bases. The DNA of the CDR3 is TGTGCCAGCAGCCTCTTTTCGGGGGGCTACACCTTC. Its translation is CASSLFSGGYTF.

V gene TRBV5-1 combines with J gene TRBJ2-5; perhaps TRBD1 as D (6 bases). This CDR3 has 14 residues. The germline V gene encodes CDR1 SGHRS and CDR2 YFSETQ. V lost 2 bases and J 5 bases, leaving 13 bases between the germline ends. CDR3 nucleotide sequence: TGCGCCAGCAGCTTAACCAGGGGTGATGAGACCCAGTACTTC. Its protein product is CASSLTRGDETQYF. Full variable domain (rest looked up from reference TRBV5-1 and TRBJ2-5): KAGVTQTPRYLIKTRGQQVTLSCSPISGHRSVSWYQQTPGQGLQFLFEYFSETQRNKGNFPGRFSGRQFSNSRSEMNVSTLELGDSALYLCASSLTRGDETQYFGPGTRLLVL.

The V gene is TRBV6-1, the J gene TRBJ2-5; TRBD2 matches 11 bases. V lost 4 bases and J lost 0; bases outside the gene matches: 4. The germline V gene encodes CDR1 MNHNS and CDR2 SASEGT. This CDR3 is built from 16 residues. The CDR3 DNA reads as TGTGCCAGCAGTGCACTAGCGGGGGTCTACCAAGAGACCCAGTACTTC. Translated, it gives CASSALAGVYQETQYF.

The chain carries TRBV29-1 and TRBJ2-5; no clear D gene. V lost 0 bases to trimming and J lost 0 bases, with 8 bases between them. Germline CDR1 reads SQVTM; CDR2 reads ANQGSEA. This CDR3 has 14 residues. In nucleotides, the CDR3 is TGCAGCGTTGAAGATCCCCAGTACCAAGAGACCCAGTACTTC. Encoded protein: CSVEDPQYQETQYF.

This clone was counted only a few times. The chain uses TRBV10-3 and TRBJ2-7; 8 bases match TRBD1. In germline, CDR1 is ENHRY, CDR2 SYGVKD. Losses at the gene ends were 6 bases for V and 5 bases for J; bases not matched to a gene: 9. The CDR3 sequence is 14 residues long. This chain's CDR3 is CAIRPQGDLDEQYF. CDR3 nucleotides: TGTGCCATCAGACCACAGGGGGATCTCGACGAGCAGTACTTC.

The chain uses TRBV21-1 and TRBJ1-5; TRBD1 is the table's D call, not checked against the DNA. TRBV21-1 is a known pseudogene. The CDR3 contains 19 residues. For the CDR3, the DNA is TGTGCCAGCACCGGGAACCAGGGACAGGGAACTGGCCGCAATCAGCCCCAGCATTTT. This codes for CASTGNQGQGTGRNQPQHF.

This rearrangement joins TRBV11-3 to TRBJ1-1; 8 nucleotides agree with TRBD1. The CDR3 is 14 amino acids. Germline V gene data show CDR1 as SGHNT and CDR2 as YENEEA. J gave up 7 bases and V 4 bases, and 8 bases lay outside the gene matches. CDR3 sequence: CASSYGQGISEAFF. The CDR3 bases are TGTGCCAGCAGCTACGGACAGGGAATAAGTGAAGCTTTCTTT.

Here the CDR3 DNA reads TGTGCCAGCAGCTCACTCAATTCGGGTACTGAAGCTTTCTTT. Protein sequence: CASSSLNSGTEAFF. The J gene is TRBJ1-1, the V gene TRBV7-2; D ambiguous. From germline, CDR1 is SGHTA and CDR2 FQGNSA. Trimming pared 4 bases from V and 5 bases from J, leaving 14 bases between. The CDR3 runs to 14 residues.

This chain uses TRBV7-9 with TRBJ1-4, with unresolved D. Germline CDR1 SEHNR, CDR2 FQNEAQ (reference sequence). CDR3 length: 17 residues. V lost 6 bases and J 1 base, leaving 18 bases between the germline ends. The chain's CDR3 is CASSSLPRHRTNEKLFF. The CDR3 nucleotides are TGTGCCAGCAGTTCCTTACCCAGGCACAGAACTAATGAAAAACTGTTTTTT.

The genes are TRBV5-5 and TRBJ2-2; 8 bases match TRBD1. The CDR3 runs 15 residues. Losses at the gene ends were 2 bases for V and 7 bases for J; bases not matched to a gene: 7. Germline V CDR1 and CDR2: SGHKS, YYEKEE (reference sequence). The CDR3 reads CASSFGTGLDGELFF. DNA for the CDR3: TGTGCCAGCAGCTTCGGGACAGGCTTAGACGGGGAGCTGTTTTTT.

The rearrangement uses TRBV19 and TRBJ2-2, with D tentatively TRBD2 (5 bases). CDR1 and CDR2 from the germline V gene are LNHDA and SQIVND (reference sequence). The CDR3 consists of 15 residues. Trimming removed 6 bases from V and 2 bases from J, with 13 bases in between. The CDR3 region has the DNA TGTGCCAGTAGAATCGGGAACCGTAACACCGGGGAGCTGTTTTTT. Its translation: CASRIGNRNTGELFF.

The rearrangement links TRBV5-1 to TRBJ1-2; 8 bases agree with TRBD1. From germline, CDR1 is SGHRS and CDR2 YFSETQ. This CDR3 is built from 16 residues. The ends lost 4 bases at V and 8 bases at J; junction bases unmatched: 16. This CDR3 is CASSVGLGQGASGYTF. Here the CDR3 DNA reads TGCGCCAGCAGCGTAGGTTTAGGGCAGGGGGCGTCGGGCTACACCTTC.

The J gene is TRBJ2-7, the V gene TRBV4-2; perhaps TRBD1 as D (5 bases). V lost 1 base to trimming and J lost 9 bases, with 16 bases between them. The CDR3 spans 14 residues. Germline V gives CDR1 LGHNA, CDR2 YNFKEQ. The CDR3 spells CASSQVNSGTGQYF. The CDR3 coding sequence is TGTGCCAGCAGCCAAGTTAACTCGGGCACAGGGCAGTACTTC.

The rearrangement uses TRBV2 and TRBJ2-1; TRBD2 agrees at 8 bases. This CDR3 has 16 residues. Germline-derived CDR1 and CDR2 are SNHLY and FYNNEI. With V trimmed by 7 bases and J by 0 bases, 8 bases remained unmatched. The CDR3 protein is CASTGGGRSSYNEQFF. Here the CDR3 DNA reads TGTGCCAGCACCGGGGGGGGACGGAGCTCCTACAATGAGCAGTTCTTC.

The V gene is TRBV9, the J gene TRBJ1-1; possibly TRBD1 for D (6 bases). This CDR3 region has 15 residues. V lost 3 bases and J 2 bases, leaving 14 bases between the germline ends. The germline gives CDR1 SGDLS, CDR2 YYNGEE. The CDR3 DNA reads TGTGCCAGCAGCGCCTCCCGAGGGGGAAACACTGAAGCTTTCTTT. Its protein product is CASSASRGGNTEAFF.